What follows is one T cell receptor (beta chain) and its context. Germline trimming cut 4 bases from V and 0 bases from J; bases unmatched to any gene: 2. The CDR3 sequence is 15 residues long. Germline values: CDR1 SGHNT, CDR2 YYREEE (reference sequence). The data were taken from a study of blood T cell repertoires in COVID-19. Study context: Both acute and convalescent COVID-19 samples were obtained from the United States, Italy and Spain.

The authors' processing: Counts of nucleated cells, estimated from reference gene primer amplification, were obtained. Measured with immunoSEQ multiplex PCR; TCRdb has only the in-frame clones, and not every one. That table is the source of V, J and clone size, and D and trimming were worked out from the DNA. Among about 270,000 clones listed, about 87% were seen once. This receptor was identified in a human donor in a cohort sampled during active COVID-19. The specimen was peripheral blood. V is TRBV5-4 and J is TRBJ2-2; 8 bases are shared with TRBD1. This chain's CDR3 is CASSPRGPNTGELFF. CDR3 DNA sequence: TGTGCCAGCAGCCCCAGGGGGCCGAACACCGGGGAGCTGTTTTTT.